This is a list of T cell receptor beta chains from one sample in a study of CD8 T cells in Susac syndrome. TCRdb reprocessed the immunoSEQ multiplex PCR reads via MiXCR and lists one record per CDR3 protein. The sample contains 85,000 to 130,000 distinct CDR3 sequences, approximately 93% of which appear only once. Sequenced input: CD8+ T cells from PBMCs. The source of these receptors is a human donor with Susac syndrome. Each CDR3 is given with its conserved first and last residue. A D gene is named only where the DNA matches it firmly. For some rows the clone size is stated as once, few or many, or as a class when expanded; others skip it.

clone size | J gene | V gene | D gene | CDR3 DNA | CDR3 protein
. | TRBJ2-2 | TRBV24-1 | . | TGTGCCACCAGTTCCGGACAAGGCACCGGGGAGCTGTTTTTT | CATSSGQGTGELFF
. | TRBJ2-2 | TRBV4-1 | . | TGCGCCAGCAGCCAAGGCCGATCCTGGGAGCTGTTTTTT | CASSQGRSWELFF
. | TRBJ2-1 | TRBV9 | . | TGTGCCAGCAGCCTCTCAAGGGACTTCAATGAGCAGTTCTTC | CASSLSRDFNEQFF
. | TRBJ2-5 | TRBV7-8 | . | TGTGCCAGCAGCCACCGGGCGACTCGGGAGACCCAGTACTTC | CASSHRATRETQYF
. | TRBJ2-7 | TRBV5-6 | . | TGTGCCAGCAGCTGGGGGGGCAACGAGCAGTACTTC | CASSWGGNEQYF
. | TRBJ1-2 | TRBV6-5 | TRBD1 | TGTGCCAGTCGAGTTACTCGCGACAGGGTCTATGGCTACACCTTC | CASRVTRDRVYGYTF
. | TRBJ1-2 | TRBV5-4 | . | TGTGCCAGCAGCTCGGCAGGCAGGGATTATGGCTACACCTTC | CASSSAGRDYGYTF
. | TRBJ2-1 | TRBV7-9 | . | TGTGCCAGCTGCCGAATGGGGGCGGAAAATGAGCAGTTCTTC | CASCRMGAENEQFF
. | TRBJ2-1 | TRBV2 | . | TGTGCCAGCAGTGGACAGGTTTCTTACAATGAGCAGTTCTTC | CASSGQVSYNEQFF
. | TRBJ2-2 | TRBV9 | TRBD1 | TGTGCCAGCAGCTCATCGTGGGCCGGGACAGGGCGTACCGGGGAGCTGTTTTTT | CASSSSWAGTGRTGELFF
. | TRBJ2-7 | TRBV7-9 | . | TGTGCCAGCAGCTCAGGGGTGAGTTACGAGCAGTACTTC | CASSSGVSYEQYF
. | TRBJ2-7 | TRBV3-1 | TRBD2 | TGTGCCAGCAGCCAAGAAGTGGCTAGCGGGACCTACGAGCAGTACTTC | CASSQEVASGTYEQYF
. | TRBJ1-6 | TRBV9 | . | TGTGCCAGCAGCGTAGGACTGGGGTCACCCCTCCACTTT | CASSVGLGSPLHF
. | TRBJ2-1 | TRBV7-9 | TRBD1 | TGTGCCAGCAGCTCCGGGACAGGGGAGTTGAATGAGCAGTTCTTC | CASSSGTGELNEQFF
. | TRBJ2-7 | TRBV29-1 | TRBD1 | TGCAGCGTAATGGGACAGGGGGAATCCTACGAGCAGTACTTC | CSVMGQGESYEQYF
. | TRBJ2-7 | TRBV20-1 | TRBD1 | TGCAGTGCAAAGGGGACAGGGCCAGCTCTACTCTACGAGCAGTACTTC | CSAKGTGPALLYEQYF
. | TRBJ2-3 | TRBV5-4 | . | TGTGCCAGCAAGTACTACGGGGGAGGCACAGATACGCAGTATTTT | CASKYYGGGTDTQYF
. | TRBJ2-5 | TRBV13 | TRBD2 | TGTGCCAGCAGCTTTCTAGCGGGGAACGCCCAACAAGAGACCCAGTACTTC | CASSFLAGNAQQETQYF
few | TRBJ2-1 | TRBV2 | . | TGTGCCAGCAGTTCGGACTTGAATGAGCAGTTCTTC | CASSSDLNEQFF
. | TRBJ1-5 | TRBV13 | . | TGTGCCAGCAGCTTACGGTCAGGTTATCAGCCCCAGCATTTT | CASSLRSGYQPQHF
. | TRBJ2-1 | TRBV20-1 | TRBD2 | TGCAGTGCTAGAGATATTAGCGGGGGGGCCTATGAGCAGTTCTTC | CSARDISGGAYEQFF
once | TRBJ1-1 | TRBV7-9 | TRBD1 | TGTGCCAGCAGCGGAAACGGTGACAGGGGAGAAGCTTTCTTT | CASSGNGDRGEAFF
. | TRBJ2-2 | TRBV20-1 | . | TGCAGTGCTAGAGATAGCTCCACCGGGGAGCTGTTTTTT | CSARDSSTGELFF
. | TRBJ2-5 | TRBV20-1 | . | TGCAGTGCTAGAGAATGGCCTGAGACCCAGTACTTC | CSAREWPETQYF
. | TRBJ2-7 | TRBV5-1 | TRBD2 | TGCGCCAGCAGCGTCGGACTAGCGGGGGGGCCGCGTCAGGCGTACTTC | CASSVGLAGGPRQAYF
once | TRBJ2-3 | TRBV12-3/TRBV12-4 | . | TGTGCCAGCAGTTTAATGGGGGCTGCAGATACGCAGTATTTT | CASSLMGAADTQYF
. | TRBJ2-2 | TRBV9 | TRBD1 | TGTGCCAGCAGCGCGACAGGGATGTCGGCCGGGGAGCTGTTTTTT | CASSATGMSAGELFF
once | TRBJ1-1 | TRBV7-8 | . | TGTGCCAGCAGCTCTCTATCGAACTCCCTGAACACTGAAGCTTTCTTT | CASSSLSNSLNTEAFF
. | TRBJ2-5 | TRBV12-3/TRBV12-4 | TRBD2 | TGTGCCAGCAGGCTAGCGGGGGGGCCGGAGACCCAGTACTTC | CASRLAGGPETQYF
. | TRBJ2-5 | TRBV20-1 | . | TGCAGTGCTAGAGATCGGGCAGGCCCTCAAGAGACCCAGTACTTC | CSARDRAGPQETQYF
. | TRBJ2-1 | TRBV14 | . | TGTGCCAGCAGTGTCAGTTATGAGCAGTTCTTC | CASSVSYEQFF
. | TRBJ1-1 | TRBV29-1 | . | TGCAGCGTTGAAGATGGACCCACTGAAGCTTTCTTT | CSVEDGPTEAFF
. | TRBJ2-1 | TRBV29-1 | TRBD2 | TGCAGCGTACGGACTAGCGGGGGGGCCTACAATGAGCAGTTCTTC | CSVRTSGGAYNEQFF
. | TRBJ1-3 | TRBV27 | . | TGTGCCAGCAGTTTGTCAGGCTCTGGAAACACCATATATTTT | CASSLSGSGNTIYF
. | TRBJ2-7 | TRBV11-2 | TRBD1 | TGTGCCAGCAGCACTCCGGGACAGGATGTCTACGAGCAGTACTTC | CASSTPGQDVYEQYF
. | TRBJ2-1 | TRBV20-1 | . | TGCAGTGCTAGAAATTTGGCGAGCTCCTACAATGAGCAGTTCTTC | CSARNLASSYNEQFF
. | TRBJ2-1 | TRBV9 | . | TGTGCCAGCAGCGTAGGTGGGATAGGGGAAAATGAGCAGTTCTTC | CASSVGGIGENEQFF
. | TRBJ2-7 | TRBV5-4 | . | TGTGCCAGCAGCCTGGGCAGGGGAGAGGTCTACGAGCAGTACTTC | CASSLGRGEVYEQYF
. | TRBJ2-7 | TRBV9 | TRBD1 | TGTGCCAGCAGCCCGCGGACAGGAACTACCTACGAGCAGTACTTC | CASSPRTGTTYEQYF
. | TRBJ2-2 | TRBV4-3 | . | TGCGCCAGCAGCCAAGTGATTGGGGCCGGGGCTGACGGCACCGGGGAGCTGTTTTTT | CASSQVIGAGADGTGELFF
. | TRBJ1-1 | TRBV9 | . | TGTGCCAGCGGACCCCCGACTGAAGCTTTCTTT | CASGPPTEAFF
. | TRBJ1-2 | TRBV4-1 | . | TGCGCCAGCAGCCAAGTGGACGGACCGGGCTATGGCTACACCTTC | CASSQVDGPGYGYTF
. | TRBJ2-5 | TRBV7-9 | . | TGTGCCAGCAGCCGGGTGGACGAGACCCAGTACTTC | CASSRVDETQYF
. | TRBJ2-1 | TRBV29-1 | TRBD2 | TGCAGCGTTGATCTCCCCAGCGGGGGCTTGAATGAGCAGTTCTTC | CSVDLPSGGLNEQFF
. | TRBJ2-3 | TRBV6-4 | . | TGTGCCAGCAGTGAGGATTGGGGAGCTAGCACAGATACGCAGTATTTT | CASSEDWGASTDTQYF
. | TRBJ1-1 | TRBV5-6 | . | TGTGCCAGCAGCGCCATGGGGGCTGGAGAAGCTTTCTTT | CASSAMGAGEAFF
. | TRBJ2-2 | TRBV5-1 | . | TGCGCCAGCAGCTTGAGTCCGAGGGGAGCAGACACCGGGGAGCTGTTTTTT | CASSLSPRGADTGELFF
. | TRBJ2-3 | TRBV27 | . | TGTGCCAGCAGTTTACAACCCACGGCAGATACGCAGTATTTT | CASSLQPTADTQYF
. | TRBJ2-3 | TRBV7-8 | TRBD1 | TGTGCCAGCAGCCGGGCAGGGGGAAAGGATACGCAGTATTTT | CASSRAGGKDTQYF
. | TRBJ2-1 | TRBV11-2 | TRBD2 | TGTGCCAGCAGTCTCACTAGCGGACCTAACAATGAGCAGTTCTTC | CASSLTSGPNNEQFF
. | TRBJ1-1 | TRBV4-2 | . | TGTGCCAGCAGCCAAAGTCAGGGTGAAGCTTTCTTT | CASSQSQGEAFF
. | TRBJ1-1 | TRBV7-9 | . | TGTGCCAGCACGGGGTTAAACACTGAAGCTTTCTTT | CASTGLNTEAFF
. | TRBJ2-4 | TRBV7-8 | . | TGTGCCAGCAGCTCCCTTAGGGCAGCCAAAAACATTCAGTACTTC | CASSSLRAAKNIQYF